One sample yielded the 10 T cell receptor beta chains listed below, sequenced in a study of T cells in Graves' hyperthyroidism and ophthalmopathy. RNA transcripts provided the source from which TCR beta CDR3 regions were amplified. The TCR CDR3 first-round RT-PCR relied on the HTBI primer set. TCRdb called the multiplex PCR reads again in MiXCR, with one record for every CDR3 protein. Of around 600,000 distinct CDR3 sequences listed, 13% to 15% are singletons. The sequenced material came from blood. These receptors were obtained from a woman between 18 and 29 years old with Graves' ophthalmopathy.

This clonotype was observed at least ten times. CDR3 sequence reads: CSVRQGDFGYTF. The CDR3 DNA sequence: TGCAGCGTGCGACAGGGGGATTTTGGCTACACCTTC. This chain links TRBV29-1 with TRBJ1-2; TRBD1 aligns across 9 bases. Germline CDR1 SQVTM, CDR2 ANQGSEA. Trimming cost V 6 bases and J 7 bases; bases outside gene matches: 6. The CDR3 has 12 amino acids.

The gene calls are TRBV6-1 and TRBJ2-1; possible D gene TRBD2, 7 bases. The CDR3 runs to 15 residues. The ends were cut back, 0 bases at V and 6 bases at J, with 12 bases in the middle. Looked up from germline, CDR1 is MNHNS and CDR2 is SASEGT. This CDR3 is CASSEADGGRNEQFF. The CDR3 bases are TGTGCCAGCAGTGAAGCGGACGGGGGGCGCAATGAGCAGTTCTTC.

This chain connects TRBV9 to TRBJ2-3; D unclear. The CDR3 loop spans 14 amino acids. V was shortened by 2 bases and J by 6 bases, with 13 bases between the two germline ends. The V gene's germline CDR1 is SGDLS and CDR2 YYNGEE. CDR3 sequence: CASSVSPPYDTQYF. CDR3 sequence (DNA): TGTGCCAGCAGCGTTTCCCCCCCTTACGATACGCAGTATTTT.

V gene TRBV19 combines with J gene TRBJ2-1; 10 nucleotides match TRBD2. The CDR3 has 16 residues. J gave up 5 bases and V 5 bases, and 9 bases lay outside the gene matches. Germline CDR1 LNHDA, CDR2 SQIVND (reference sequence). The CDR3 sequence: CASSSLSGRKHNEQFF. CDR3 bases: TGTGCCAGTAGTTCCCTTAGCGGGAGGAAACACAATGAGCAGTTCTTC.

This clonotype occurred a few times. This sequence joins TRBV18 and TRBJ2-2; D remains unclear. CDR3 length equals 15 residues. Trimming took 4 bases from V and 2 from J, leaving 11 bases between them. Germline lookup yields CDR1 KGHSH and CDR2 LQKENI. CDR3 sequence (DNA): TGTGCCAGCTCACTTGCCACCCCCAACACCGGGGAGCTGTTTTTT. Translated, it gives CASSLATPNTGELFF.

This clonotype showed up many times. The chain combines TRBV3-1 with TRBJ1-5; 8 nucleotides match TRBD1. Germline-derived CDR1 and CDR2 are LGHDT and YNNKEL (reference sequence). This CDR3 comprises 15 residues. Unmatched junction bases numbered 5, after V lost 5 bases and J lost 2 bases. In nucleotides, the CDR3 is TGTGCCAGCAGCAGGATGACAGGGGGCAATCAGCCCCAGCATTTT. This encodes CASSRMTGGNQPQHF.

This clonotype was detected ten times or more. The CDR3 loop reads CATNSGMSSYNEQFF. As DNA, the CDR3 is TGTGCCACCAATAGCGGGATGAGCTCCTACAATGAGCAGTTCTTC. This chain connects TRBV6-1 to TRBJ2-1; 8 bases agree with TRBD2. Trimming took 10 bases from V and 0 from J; bases not matched to a gene: 8. The germline V gene encodes CDR1 MNHNS and CDR2 SASEGT. There are 15 residues in the CDR3.

This clonotype was recorded at least ten times. V and J are TRBV7-9 and TRBJ2-1; TRBD2 matches at 8 bases. CDR3 length equals 15 residues. V was pared by 5 bases and J by 6 bases, with 9 bases of the junction left unmatched. CDR1 is SEHNR and CDR2 is FQNEAQ in the germline V gene (reference sequence). In DNA, the CDR3 is TGTGCCAGCAGCCTTCGAGCGGGAGCGATCAATGAGCAGTTCTTC. This sequence encodes CASSLRAGAINEQFF.

Note on this clonotype: One base away lies a much larger clone, so this may be a sequencing read error. This rearrangement joins TRBV6-1 to TRBJ2-6; no firm D call. Looked up from germline, CDR1 is MNHNS and CDR2 is SASEGT. The germline V and J ends were trimmed by 3 bases and 4 bases, with 7 bases remaining between them. The CDR3 has 14 residues. The CDR3 DNA reads TGTGCCAGCAGTGAGGTAGCAGGGGCCAACGTCCTGACTTTC. Its protein is CASSEVAGANVLTF.

This clonotype has a count of ten or more. The chain joins TRBV9 to TRBJ2-7; D is possibly TRBD1 (5 bases). CDR3 length: 13 amino acids. Germline CDR1 SGDLS, CDR2 YYNGEE. Trimming cost V 1 base and J 8 bases, with 13 bases left between them. The CDR3 sequence is CASSVSSGFQQYF. The CDR3 nucleotides read TGTGCCAGCAGCGTAAGCTCAGGGTTTCAGCAGTACTTC.